This T cell receptor beta chain was sequenced for a study of PD-L1 blockade in urothelial cancer. At the level of the study: Researchers found blood samples held a median of 141,255 T cells. General study points: Larger 3-week expansion of tumor-associated blood clones was seen in durable-benefit patients. Better survival was predicted by below-median pretreatment blood TCR clonality.

Remarks on this clone: Its antigen is unidentified.

V was clipped by 0 bases and J by 5 bases, with 19 bases between them. The germline V gene has CDR1 LGHNA and CDR2 YNFKEQ. CDR3 size: 17 residues. Locally advanced or metastatic urothelial carcinoma was present in patients. Here immunoSEQ multiplex PCR was the method, and the copy in TCRdb shows in-frame clones only, minus some. The sample shows about 84,000 clones, 82% of them seen only once. This chain links TRBV4-2 with TRBJ2-5; possible D gene TRBD2, 5 bases. The starting material was PBMCs, obtained around atezolizumab (anti-PD-L1) treatment. The receptor comes from a man in his 70s with urothelial cancer. The CDR3 DNA reads TGTGCCAGCAGCCAAGATTGGGCAGGCGGGCAGAGGGAGACCCAGTACTTC. Amino acids: CASSQDWAGGQRETQYF.